These 25 T cell receptor beta chains originate from one sample sequenced in a study of T-cell memory formation after mild COVID-19. Each CDR3 protein gets one entry after TCRdb re-called the 5' RACE reads with MiXCR. The sample contains around 310,000 distinct CDR3 sequences, more than 15% of which appear only once. The sample was PBMCs or a T cell subset sorted from them (not recorded which). The receptors derive from a man aged 18 to 30 who had mild COVID-19 (a few samples of this study predate the infection). Cell type and time point are not known.

A few counts support this clonotype. The chain has TRBV7-3 and TRBJ1-2, with no clear D. This CDR3 has 13 amino acids. Germline CDR1 and CDR2: SGHTA and FQGTGA. The ends were cut back, 2 bases at V and 2 bases at J, with 6 bases in the middle. The DNA of the CDR3 is TGTGCCAGCAGCTTAGGACTGAACTATGGCTACACCTTC. It specifies CASSLGLNYGYTF.

The table lists this clonotype with a few counts. The chain recombines TRBV5-1 with TRBJ2-1; the D is unclear. V was trimmed by 0 bases and J by 2 bases, leaving 6 bases between them. CDR3 length: 14 residues. Per the germline V gene, CDR1 is SGHRS and CDR2 is YFSETQ. The chain's CDR3 is CASSLEAAYNEQFF. The CDR3 nucleotides are TGCGCCAGCAGCTTGGAAGCCGCCTACAATGAGCAGTTCTTC.

This clonotype was seen more than once but under ten times. The CDR3 protein is CASSLVRAGETFF. The CDR3 region has the DNA TGTGCCAGCAGCTTAGTTAGGGCCGGGGAAACTTTCTTT. The chain combines TRBV7-6 with TRBJ1-1; D not certain. Trimming took 1 base from V and 12 from J, leaving 15 bases between them. Germline CDR1 SGHVS, CDR2 FNYEAQ. The CDR3 sequence is 13 residues long.

The rearrangement links TRBV27 to TRBJ2-1; TRBD2 aligns across 9 bases. There are 12 residues in the CDR3. V was pared by 7 bases and J by 8 bases, with 3 bases of the junction left unmatched. Germline CDR1 is MNHEY and CDR2 is SMNVEV (reference sequence). The CDR3, as DNA: TGTGCCAGCACGGGACTAGCCTATGAGCAGTTCTTC. Translating it yields CASTGLAYEQFF.

The table lists this clonotype with many counts. The V call is TRBV7-2, the J call TRBJ1-2, with 9 bases identical to TRBD1. The CDR3 has 15 residues. Germline CDR1 SGHTA, CDR2 FQGNSA. Unmatched junction bases numbered 7, after V lost 6 bases and J lost 2 bases. The CDR3 here is CASSVTGTGNYGYTF. The CDR3 coding sequence is TGTGCCAGCAGTGTTACCGGGACAGGGAACTATGGCTACACCTTC.

This chain joins TRBV4-1 and TRBJ1-2, with TRBD1 matching over 7 bases. Germline lookup yields CDR1 MGHRA and CDR2 YSYEKL. This CDR3 region has 17 residues. V was pared by 4 bases and J by 0 bases, with 11 bases of the junction left unmatched. Written as DNA, the CDR3 is TGCGCCAGCAGCCGATTAACGTGGACAGGAGCTAACTATGGCTACACCTTC. As protein: CASSRLTWTGANYGYTF.

This chain links TRBV3-1 with TRBJ1-2, with 8 bases that match TRBD1. This CDR3 contains 15 residues. Germline CDR1 and CDR2: LGHDT and YNNKEL (reference sequence). V was clipped by 4 bases and J by 7 bases; unmatched bases: 11. CDR3 sequence: CASSRPPGTGGGYTF. The CDR3 DNA sequence: TGTGCCAGCAGCCGGCCCCCAGGGACAGGCGGTGGCTACACCTTC.

This clonotype has just a few counts. The CDR3 sequence is CASSLLAGRVEQYF. CDR3 sequence (DNA): TGTGCCAGCAGTTTACTAGCGGGGCGGGTGGAGCAGTACTTC. The rearrangement joins TRBV12-3 or TRBV12-4 to TRBJ2-7; 9 positions match TRBD2. Trimming at V came to 2 bases and at J to 7 bases, leaving 6 bases not matched to a gene. The CDR3 has 14 amino acids.

The chain is built from TRBV6-5 and TRBJ1-2; D is unresolved. This CDR3 comprises 14 residues. Germline CDR1 MNHEY, CDR2 SVGAGI. Between the trimmed V and J ends, which lost 0 bases and 1 base, there was a span of 6 bases. The CDR3 reads CASSYSADNYGYTF. In DNA form, the CDR3 reads TGTGCCAGCAGTTACTCAGCAGATAACTATGGCTACACCTTC.

The chain couples TRBV6-1 to TRBJ2-7, with TRBD1 identical over 8 bases. V trimming: 2 bases; J trimming: 4 bases; junction bases outside the gene matches: 1. This CDR3 region has 13 residues. Germline assignment: CDR1 MNHNS and CDR2 SASEGT. This CDR3 is CASSENRGYEQYF. DNA of the CDR3: TGTGCCAGCAGTGAAAACAGGGGGTACGAGCAGTACTTC.

The rearrangement joins TRBV4-3 to TRBJ2-1, with 9 bases identical to TRBD2. The germline gives CDR1 LGHNA, CDR2 YSLEER. This CDR3 region has 18 residues. The ends lost 0 bases at V and 7 bases at J; junction bases unmatched: 13. The CDR3 DNA reads TGCGCCAGCAGCCAAGACCCGCTGGCGGGGGGGTCCACGAATGAGCAGTTCTTC. This translates into CASSQDPLAGGSTNEQFF.

This clonotype was counted between two and nine times. The chain couples TRBV5-1 to TRBJ1-5; 9 nucleotides align to TRBD1. This CDR3 region has 16 residues. The V gene end was trimmed by 5 bases and the J gene end by 1 base; junction bases not matched to a gene: 7. Germline CDR1 is SGHRS and CDR2 is YFSETQ. CDR3 in amino acids: CASSPTGGGSNQPQHF. DNA for the CDR3: TGCGCCAGCAGTCCCACAGGGGGCGGAAGCAATCAGCCCCAGCATTTT.

This clonotype was recorded many times. This sequence joins TRBV6-5 and TRBJ1-5; D is perhaps TRBD1 (5 bases). Germline loops: CDR1 MNHEY, CDR2 SVGAGI. The CDR3 consists of 16 residues. V was clipped by 6 bases and J by 0 bases, with 15 bases between them. The CDR3 nucleotides are TGTGCCAGCAGCCCCGGACACATTTATAGCAATCAGCCCCAGCATTTT. Translating gives CASSPGHIYSNQPQHF.

At least ten counts were recorded for this clonotype. The chain joins TRBV7-3 to TRBJ1-1; 7 bases are a match to TRBD1. The CDR3 contains 14 residues. Trimming cost V 3 bases and J 3 bases; bases outside gene matches: 4. Germline-derived CDR1 and CDR2 are SGHTA and FQGTGA. CDR3 nucleotide sequence: TGTGCCAGCAGCTTCAGCAGGGGGGACACTGAAGCTTTCTTT. It is translated as CASSFSRGDTEAFF.

This clonotype showed up just a few times. The rearrangement joins TRBV28 to TRBJ2-7; 7 bases are a match to TRBD1. Germline assignment: CDR1 MDHEN and CDR2 SYDVKM. The CDR3 covers 12 residues. V lost 10 bases and J lost 3; bases outside the gene matches: 6. The CDR3 region is CATQGQVYEQYV. The CDR3 region has the DNA TGTGCCACACAAGGACAGGTCTACGAGCAGTACGTC.

V usage is TRBV6-2 or TRBV6-3 and J usage is TRBJ2-7; perhaps TRBD1 as D (6 bases). Germline V CDR1 and CDR2: MNHEY, SVGEGT. CDR3 length: 14 amino acids. V lost 5 bases and J 2 bases, leaving 13 bases between the germline ends. The CDR3 loop is CASSALGQTYEQYF. In nucleotides, the CDR3 is TGTGCCAGCAGTGCACTAGGACAGACCTACGAGCAGTACTTC.

Only a few counts were recorded for this clonotype. The CDR3 region is CSATPGNYGYTF. The CDR3 DNA reads TGCAGTGCTACCCCAGGGAACTATGGCTACACCTTC. This chain uses TRBV20-1 with TRBJ1-2; the D gene is possibly TRBD1 (5 bases). Germline V gene data show CDR1 as DFQATT and CDR2 as SNEGSKA (reference sequence). This CDR3 contains 12 residues. V was clipped by 4 bases and J by 2 bases, with 8 bases between them.

Remarks on this clonotype: A read error may account for a junction end that differs from germline. The rearrangement uses TRBV4-1 and TRBJ2-1, with 8 bases identical to TRBD2. Germline CDR1 is MGHRA and CDR2 is YSYEKL. The CDR3 covers 12 residues. The CDR3 reads CASSQAGVQQFF. CDR3 in DNA: TGCGCCAGCAGTCAAGCGGGGGTTCAGCAGTTCTTC.

This clonotype has a handful of counts. The chain is built from TRBV2 and TRBJ2-3; D is possibly TRBD1 (5 bases). This CDR3 spans 10 amino acids. Trimming took off 10 bases at V and 10 bases at J, with 12 bases between the two ends. Germline CDR1 SNHLY, CDR2 FYNNEI. CDR3 residues: CATTLGPQYF. The DNA for the CDR3 is TGTGCCACCACCTTGGGGCCGCAGTATTTT.

A few counts support this clonotype. J is TRBJ2-3 and V is TRBV7-3, with 8 bases fitting TRBD1. This CDR3 is 15 amino acids long. Germline assignment: CDR1 SGHTA and CDR2 FQGTGA. J lost 4 bases, V lost 4 bases, and 7 bases had no gene match. In DNA, the CDR3 is TGTGCCAGCAGCTCGCAGGGGGCCTTAGCAGATACGCAGTATTTT. Protein: CASSSQGALADTQYF.

This clonotype was picked up a small number of times. The chain employs TRBV29-1 and TRBJ1-1; the D is unclear. The CDR3 extends over 13 amino acids. Germline CDR1 SQVTM, CDR2 ANQGSEA. V was pared by 6 bases and J by 0 bases, with 11 bases between. The CDR3 DNA is TGCAGCGTCCTACCTGGGTTGAACACTGAAGCTTTCTTT. Translating gives CSVLPGLNTEAFF. Based on the CDR3 plus reference TRBV29-1 and TRBJ1-1, the full variable domain is SAVISQKPSRDICQRGTSLTIQCQVDSQVTMMFWYRQQPGQSLTLIATANQGSEATYESGFVIDKFPISRPNLTFSTLTVSNMSPEDSSIYLCSVLPGLNTEAFFGQGTRLTVV.

Written as DNA, the CDR3 is TGTGCCAGCGGGGGGGGTAGTGAGCAGTTCTTC. Protein sequence: CASGGGSEQFF. The rearrangement uses TRBV19 and TRBJ2-1; 8 positions agree with TRBD2. V shed 9 bases, J shed 9 bases, and the junction held 4 bases outside the gene matches. The CDR3 is made up of 11 amino acids. Looked up from germline, CDR1 is LNHDA and CDR2 is SQIVND (reference sequence).

This clonotype showed up just a few times. The V call is TRBV15, the J call TRBJ2-1; no definite D call. Germline CDR1 reads LNHNV; CDR2 reads YYDKDF (reference sequence). This CDR3 is built from 15 residues. Trimming cost V 1 base and J 5 bases, with 12 bases left between them. CDR3 DNA: TGTGCCACCAGCAGAGCCCCGGTCCGGCACAATGAGCAGTTCTTC. Protein sequence: CATSRAPVRHNEQFF.

The rearrangement joins TRBV14 to TRBJ2-5; TRBD2 aligns across 10 bases. J was trimmed by 5 bases and V by 4 bases; bases with no gene match: 7. Germline V gene lookup returns CDR1 SGHDN and CDR2 FVKESK. The CDR3 sequence is 15 residues long. CDR3 residues: CASSLQPGLAETQYF. CDR3 in DNA: TGTGCCAGCAGCCTTCAACCGGGACTAGCGGAGACCCAGTACTTC.

In this sample, this clonotype turned up a few times. This rearrangement joins TRBV20-1 to TRBJ1-5; D may be TRBD1 (5 bases). There are 14 residues in the CDR3. The V end was cut by 6 bases, the J end by 4 bases, with 16 bases between. Germline V gives CDR1 DFQATT, CDR2 SNEGSKA (reference sequence). CDR3 in amino acids: CSASGRGGNQPQHF. The DNA for the CDR3 is TGCAGTGCCTCGGGACGGGGGGGAAATCAGCCCCAGCATTTT.